Sequencing of this T cell receptor (beta chain) was carried out in a study of CD4 T cells in relation to SARS-CoV-2 and coronaviruses (dated by TCRdb to the early 2020s). Concerning the study at large: In the ViraFEST assay, PBMCs were cultured with antigen for 9 to 10 days, after which TCR beta CDR3s were sequenced to identify antigen-specific clonal expansions. The negative reference condition was either a culture with an HIV-1 Nef peptide pool or a culture with no peptide. Shared crossreactive spike epitopes were mapped to their HLA restriction using patient-derived lymphoblastoid cell lines. At the level of individual TCR clonotypes, the study evaluated whether memory CD4+ T cells crossreact between the spike proteins of SARS-CoV-2 and those of common cold coronaviruses. The Adaptive Biotechnologies TCR-sequencing kit was used to sequence samples from a few pre-COVID donors and the naive versus memory experiments, whereas other data were Illumina-based. A different TCR-beta assay, based on Illumina, was used to sequence expansion assays from other donors in the study.

As for this clone: Its target antigen remains unknown. No much larger clonotype is one base removed from it; base qualities were not supplied.

What the authors observed across the whole study: Crossreactive clones showed significantly weaker SARS-CoV-2-driven expansion than monoreactive clones, consistent with antigenic imprinting. Because no donor provided both pre-pandemic and post-infection samples, tracing the source of pre-existing responses was limited. In about 60% of donors, memory CD4+ clonotypes turned up that crossrecognized SARS-CoV-2 and at least one common cold coronavirus spike. Small numbers of patients and of tested TCRs limited the study. Crossreactivity analysis centred on spike protein, so crossreactivity against other viral proteins was not assessed.

Looking up the germline V gene yields CDR1 SGHRS and CDR2 YFSETQ. Measured from the cysteine to the phenylalanine, the CDR3 is 14 residues long. Only the CDR3 region is kept as DNA, spanning 42 bases read in frame from base 1. Relative to germline, V is missing 4 bases and J is missing 2 bases, with 2 bases of the junction outside any gene match. Library creation used the immunoSEQ multiplex PCR assay. As for the original processing: During preprocessing, nonproductive sequences were discarded, as were any CDR3s that did not begin with C, did not end with F or W, or were shorter than 7 amino acids. Antigen-specific clonotypes were called with the MANAFEST web app, based on expansion relative to reference and other culture wells. To be counted as positive, a clone had to show significant expansion compared with the reference culture, at an FDR below 0.05, in 2 of 3 replicate wells. Positive clones also required significant expansion versus all other tandem wells and an odds ratio above 5. CDR3 homology was measured as pairwise Levenshtein distance, computed with the stringdist R package after trimming three terminal residues from each end. Imported from immuneACCESS, the table was reduced by TCRdb to in-frame sequences with V and J called. These copies leave out some clones; in studies compared against another copy, an unresolved V gene accounts for under half, and the cause of the remainder is not known. V and J calls and clone size follow that table, whereas D and trimming were derived from the DNA. Present in this sample are about 20,000 clones, roughly 80% of which were seen just once. The ten most abundant clones make up 20% to 25% of the sample.

CD4+ T cells from unexposed donors were collected before the COVID-19 pandemic (2011-2018). After approximately eleven days of culture, CD4+ T cells were isolated with the EasySep CD4+ T cell isolation kit. Unexposed donor CD4+ T cells were tested for reactivity to SARS-CoV-2 S and N and four common cold coronavirus spike pools, as cell number allowed. Each well received under 2.5 million PBMCs, cultured in IMDM supplemented with approximately 4.5% human AB serum and about 9.2 IU/ml IL-2. Half of the culture medium was replaced with fresh IL-2-containing medium on days 3 and 7. In general, every peptide culture condition was set up in three replicate wells. Leukapheresis product for the unexposed donors was bought commercially. Ficoll-Paque PLUS gradient centrifugation was used to isolate PBMCs from either whole blood or leukapheresis product. PBMCs were either cryopreserved at -140°C or used fresh in the expansion assay. The QIAamp Micro DNA Kit was used to extract genomic DNA from the CD4+ T cells.

Sequences were obtained from CD4+ T cells from PBMCs, cultured in vitro. The source is a human donor in good health. The sequence links TRBV5-1 to TRBJ1-5; the junction holds 8 bases that match TRBD1. DNA sequence: TGCGCCAGCAGCACGACAGGGGGCAATCAGCCCCAGCATTTT. Its amino acids are CASSTTGGNQPQHF.